Listed here are 21 T cell receptor beta chains from one sample, sequenced in a study of CXCR3-negative and CXCR3-positive naive CD8 T cells. Libraries of TRB cDNA were made by 5' RACE and carried UMIs. From its re-call of the 5' RACE reads, TCRdb lists each CDR3 protein once, without DNA. This sample lists 30,000 to 40,000 distinct CDR3 sequences; its ten largest clones have about 14%. The sequenced sample was memory CD8+ T cells from blood. These receptor sequences come from a human donor in good health. Some clones in this sample may be carry-over from other donors' samples.

The J gene is TRBJ2-5, the V gene TRBV29-1; TCRdb's assignment of TRBD2 cannot be checked, as there is no DNA. Looked up from germline, CDR1 is SQVTM and CDR2 is ANQGSEA. This CDR3 has 13 residues. The CDR3 here is CSVVAGGPETQYF.

V is TRBV28 and J is TRBJ1-4; TCRdb proposes TRBD1, but this gene call is untestable without DNA. The CDR3 extends over 14 amino acids. Germline assignment: CDR1 MDHEN and CDR2 SYDVKM. CDR3 in amino acids: CASHTGGVREKLFF.

CDR3: CASSPQDNEQFF. This chain links TRBV5-1 with TRBJ2-1; there is no DNA to check the TCRdb D call of TRBD1. The CDR3 has 12 amino acids. The germline V gene encodes CDR1 SGHRS and CDR2 YFSETQ.

The chain combines TRBV5-4 with TRBJ2-2. This CDR3 comprises 12 residues. The germline V gene encodes CDR1 SGHNT and CDR2 YYREEE (reference sequence). The CDR3 protein is CASTLNTGELFF.

The chain links TRBV5-1 to TRBJ2-1; the D call from TCRdb, TRBD1, cannot be confirmed without DNA. Germline V gene lookup returns CDR1 SGHRS and CDR2 YFSETQ. This CDR3 is built from 17 residues. The CDR3: CASSREGTGGIYNEQFF.

The chain combines TRBV5-5 with TRBJ2-1; TCRdb's D call of TRBD2 is untestable without DNA. This CDR3 comprises 16 residues. Germline V gene sequence: CDR1 SGHKS, CDR2 YYEKEE (reference sequence). CDR3 residues: CASSLAGYQGANEQFF. Using reference TRBV5-5 and TRBJ2-1 for the parts outside the CDR3, the full variable domain is DAGVTQSPTHLIKTRGQQVTLRCSPISGHKSVSWYQQVLGQGPQFIFQYYEKEERGRGNFPDRFSARQFPNYSSELNVNALLLGDSALYLCASSLAGYQGANEQFFGPGTRLTVL.

The chain has TRBV12-3 or TRBV12-4 and TRBJ2-7; TCRdb designates TRBD1, a call that cannot be tested without DNA. The CDR3 is 13 residues long. The CDR3 loop reads CASSFGGNYEQYF.

The CDR3 reads CATSRVYDTGELFF. V usage is TRBV15 and J usage is TRBJ2-2. There are 14 residues in the CDR3. CDR1 and CDR2 from the germline V gene are LNHNV and YYDKDF (reference sequence).

The chain couples TRBV29-1 to TRBJ2-7; TCRdb's assignment of TRBD2 cannot be checked, as there is no DNA. Germline-derived CDR1 and CDR2 are SQVTM and ANQGSEA. This CDR3 contains 13 residues. Here the CDR3 reads CSVAPGSSYEQYF.

The chain's CDR3 is CSARDPGQDHNEQFF. V usage is TRBV20-1 and J usage is TRBJ2-1; TCRdb designates TRBD1, a call that cannot be tested without DNA. The CDR3 spans 15 residues. In germline, CDR1 is DFQATT, CDR2 SNEGSKA (reference sequence).

This CDR3 reads CASSPAGTGNEKLFF. The rearrangement uses TRBV18 and TRBJ1-4; without DNA, the TCRdb call of TRBD1 cannot be checked. The CDR3 contains 15 residues. From germline, CDR1 is KGHSH and CDR2 LQKENI. The whole variable domain, remainder taken from reference TRBV18 and TRBJ1-4, is NAGVMQNPRHLVRRRGQEARLRCSPMKGHSHVYWYRQLPEEGLKFMVYLQKENIIDESGMPKERFSAEFPKEGPSILRIQQVVRGDSAAYFCASSPAGTGNEKLFFGSGTQLSVL.

The CDR3 region is CASGLPPQGHGELFF. V gene TRBV12-5 combines with J gene TRBJ2-2; TCRdb calls TRBD1, which cannot be checked without DNA. Per the germline V gene, CDR1 is LGHNT and CDR2 is FRNRAP. The CDR3 spans 15 residues.

V gene TRBV12-3 or TRBV12-4 combines with J gene TRBJ2-3; the TCRdb D gene call, TRBD1, has no DNA to confirm it. The CDR3 is 14 amino acids. The chain's CDR3 is CASRLRGQTDTQYF.

The chain carries TRBV29-1 and TRBJ2-1; TCRdb gives TRBD1 as the D gene, but with no DNA this cannot be confirmed. Germline assignment: CDR1 SQVTM and CDR2 ANQGSEA. The CDR3 length is 11 residues. CDR3 in amino acids: CSGGGGNEQFF.

The J gene is TRBJ2-3, the V gene TRBV12-3 or TRBV12-4; the TCRdb call, TRBD1, lacks DNA for checking. This CDR3 comprises 15 residues. CDR3 residues: CASTKRRGSTDTQYF.

The chain is built from TRBV4-3 and TRBJ1-1; TCRdb reports TRBD1, a call that lacks DNA to check it against. Germline CDR1 LGHNA, CDR2 YSLEER. The CDR3 consists of 15 residues. The CDR3 spells CASSHGQDGDTEAFF.

The rearrangement uses TRBV12-3 or TRBV12-4 and TRBJ2-7; lacking DNA, the TRBD2 call made by TCRdb goes unchecked. The CDR3 contains 17 residues. CDR3 amino acids: CASSLGGSGGDKYEQYF.

The chain uses TRBV6-2 or TRBV6-3 and TRBJ2-3. CDR1 and CDR2 from the germline V gene are MNHEY and SVGEGT. The length of the CDR3 is 13 residues. The CDR3 is CASSYSNPAPQYF.

The rearrangement uses TRBV6-5 and TRBJ2-3; TCRdb's D call of TRBD1 is untestable without DNA. From germline, CDR1 is MNHEY and CDR2 SVGAGI. The CDR3 runs 17 residues. The CDR3 region is CASSYSDRAPSTDTQYF.

The chain employs TRBV28 and TRBJ2-7; as DNA is missing, the TRBD1 call by TCRdb cannot be tested. CDR3 length: 15 amino acids. Per the germline V gene, CDR1 is MDHEN and CDR2 is SYDVKM. The CDR3 is CASSLWGQRLYEQYF.

The chain uses TRBV7-6 and TRBJ2-1; the D call from TCRdb, TRBD1, cannot be confirmed without DNA. The CDR3 runs to 16 residues. Looked up from germline, CDR1 is SGHVS and CDR2 is FNYEAQ. The CDR3 loop is CASSSGWGTGVNEQFF. Combining the CDR3 with reference TRBV7-6 and TRBJ2-1 gives the whole variable domain GAGVSQSPRYKVTKRGQDVALRCDPISGHVSLYWYRQALGQGPEFLTYFNYEAQQDKSGLPNDRFSAERPEGSISTLTIQRTEQRDSAMYRCASSSGWGTGVNEQFFGPGTRLTVL.